What follows describes a single TCR beta chain. Germline CDR1 and CDR2: PRHDT and FYEKMQ (reference sequence). The V end was cut by 0 bases, the J end by 7 bases, with 4 bases between. The CDR3 has 12 residues. The method was immunoSEQ multiplex PCR; TCRdb's version includes in-frame clones alone and lacks a portion of them. Of roughly 4,600 clones in the sample, about 78% are singletons; the top ten hold less than 60%. Indicated time point: week 3, after first cycle of checkpoint inhibitor. Samples come from before therapy and from week 3 after the first blockade cycle. Disease control meant complete response, partial response or stable disease at 12 weeks. The data were obtained in a study of blood T cell dynamics during melanoma immunotherapy.

This receptor was obtained from a human donor with melanoma. This material consisted of blood, taken from a patient treated with checkpoint blockade. The rearrangement uses TRBV13 and TRBJ1-5; D not resolved. The CDR3 DNA follows: TGTGCCAGCAGCTTAGGGGGCCAGCCCCAGCATTTT. Translated, it gives CASSLGGQPQHF.